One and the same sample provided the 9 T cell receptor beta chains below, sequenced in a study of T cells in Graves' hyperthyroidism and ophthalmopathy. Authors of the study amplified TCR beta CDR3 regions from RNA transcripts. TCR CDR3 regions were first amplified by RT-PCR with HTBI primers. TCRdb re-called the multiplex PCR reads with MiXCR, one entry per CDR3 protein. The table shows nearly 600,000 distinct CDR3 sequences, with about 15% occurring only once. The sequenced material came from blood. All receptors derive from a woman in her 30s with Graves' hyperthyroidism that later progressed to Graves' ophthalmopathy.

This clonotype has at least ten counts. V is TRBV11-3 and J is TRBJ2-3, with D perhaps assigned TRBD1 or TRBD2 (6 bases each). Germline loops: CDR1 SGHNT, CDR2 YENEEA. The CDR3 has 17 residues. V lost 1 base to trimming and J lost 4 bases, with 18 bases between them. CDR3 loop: CASSLAFGNREADTQYF. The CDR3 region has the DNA TGTGCCAGCAGCTTAGCTTTCGGGAACAGGGAGGCAGATACGCAGTATTTT.

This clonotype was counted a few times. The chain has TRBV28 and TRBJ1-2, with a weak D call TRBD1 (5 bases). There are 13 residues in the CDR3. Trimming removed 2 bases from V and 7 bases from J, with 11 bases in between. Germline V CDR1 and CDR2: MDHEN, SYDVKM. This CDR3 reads CASSLPLGGGYTF. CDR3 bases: TGTGCCAGCAGTTTACCCTTGGGGGGTGGCTACACCTTC.

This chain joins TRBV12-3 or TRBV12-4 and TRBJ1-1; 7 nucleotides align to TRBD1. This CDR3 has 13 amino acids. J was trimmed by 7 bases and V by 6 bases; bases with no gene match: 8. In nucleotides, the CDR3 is TGTGCCAGCAGAGCGACAGGGTCGGGTGAAGCTTTCTTT. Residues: CASRATGSGEAFF.

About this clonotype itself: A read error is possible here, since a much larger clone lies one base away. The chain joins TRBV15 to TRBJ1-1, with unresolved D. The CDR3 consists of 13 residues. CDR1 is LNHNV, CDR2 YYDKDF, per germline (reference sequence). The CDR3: CTTSRTSATEAFF. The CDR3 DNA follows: TGTACCACCAGCAGAACGTCTGCGACTGAAGCTTTCTTT.

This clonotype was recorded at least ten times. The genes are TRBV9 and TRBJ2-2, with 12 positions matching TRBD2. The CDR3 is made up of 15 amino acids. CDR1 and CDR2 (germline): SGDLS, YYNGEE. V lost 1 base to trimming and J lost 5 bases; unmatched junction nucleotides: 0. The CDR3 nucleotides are TGTGCCAGCAGCGTACTAGCGGGAGGGACCGGGGAGCTGTTTTTT. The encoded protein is CASSVLAGGTGELFF.

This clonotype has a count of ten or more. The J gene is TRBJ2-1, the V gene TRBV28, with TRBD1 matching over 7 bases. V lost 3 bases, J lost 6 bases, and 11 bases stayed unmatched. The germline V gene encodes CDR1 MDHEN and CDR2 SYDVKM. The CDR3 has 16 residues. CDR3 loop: CASSFSHRTGLNEQFF. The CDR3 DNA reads TGTGCCAGCAGTTTTTCTCACCGGACAGGACTCAATGAGCAGTTCTTC. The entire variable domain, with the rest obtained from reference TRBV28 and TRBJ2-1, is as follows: DVKVTQSSRYLVKRTGEKVFLECVQDMDHENMFWYRQDPGLGLRLIYFSYDVKMKEKGDIPEGYSVSREKKERFSLILESASTNQTSMYLCASSFSHRTGLNEQFFGPGTRLTVL.

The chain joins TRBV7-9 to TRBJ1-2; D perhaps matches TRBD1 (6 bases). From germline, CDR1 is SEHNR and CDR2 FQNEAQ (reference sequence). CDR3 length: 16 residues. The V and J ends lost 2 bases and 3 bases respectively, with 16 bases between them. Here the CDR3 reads CASSLPVLEGDYGYTF. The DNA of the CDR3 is TGTGCCAGCAGCTTACCTGTTCTTGAGGGGGACTATGGCTACACCTTC.

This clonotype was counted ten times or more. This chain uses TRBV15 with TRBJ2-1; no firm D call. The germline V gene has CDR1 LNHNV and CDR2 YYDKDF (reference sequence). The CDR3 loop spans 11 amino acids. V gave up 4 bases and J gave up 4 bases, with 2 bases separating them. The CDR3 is CATSIYNEQFF. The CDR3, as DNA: TGTGCCACCAGCATTTACAATGAGCAGTTCTTC. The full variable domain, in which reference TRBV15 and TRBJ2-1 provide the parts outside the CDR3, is DAMVIQNPRYQVTQFGKPVTLSCSQTLNHNVMYWYQQKSSQAPKLLFHYYDKDFNNEADTPDNFQSRRPNTSFCFLDIRSPGLGDTAMYLCATSIYNEQFFGPGTRLTVL.

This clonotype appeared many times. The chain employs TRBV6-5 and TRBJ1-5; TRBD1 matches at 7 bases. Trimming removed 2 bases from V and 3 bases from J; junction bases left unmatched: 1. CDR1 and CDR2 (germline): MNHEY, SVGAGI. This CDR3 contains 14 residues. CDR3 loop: CASSYGTVNQPQHF. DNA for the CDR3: TGTGCCAGCAGTTACGGGACAGTCAATCAGCCCCAGCATTTT.